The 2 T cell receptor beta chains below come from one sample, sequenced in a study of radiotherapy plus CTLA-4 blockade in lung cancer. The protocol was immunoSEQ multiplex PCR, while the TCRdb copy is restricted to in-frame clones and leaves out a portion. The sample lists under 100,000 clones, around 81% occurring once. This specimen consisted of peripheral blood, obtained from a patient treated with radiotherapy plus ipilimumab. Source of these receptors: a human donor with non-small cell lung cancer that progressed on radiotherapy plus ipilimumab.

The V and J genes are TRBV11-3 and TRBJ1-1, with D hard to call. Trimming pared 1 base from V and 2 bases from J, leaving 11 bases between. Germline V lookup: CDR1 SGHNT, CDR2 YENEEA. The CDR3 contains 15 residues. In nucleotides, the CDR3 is TGTGCCAGCAGCTTAGTCAGCTTAAGCAACACTGAAGCTTTCTTT. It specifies CASSLVSLSNTEAFF.

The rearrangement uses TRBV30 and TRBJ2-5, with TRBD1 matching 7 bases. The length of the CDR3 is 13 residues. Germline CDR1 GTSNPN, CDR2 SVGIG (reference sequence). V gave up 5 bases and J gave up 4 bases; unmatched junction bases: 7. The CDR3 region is CAWAQGPGETQYF. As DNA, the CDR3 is TGTGCCTGGGCACAGGGGCCTGGAGAGACCCAGTACTTC.